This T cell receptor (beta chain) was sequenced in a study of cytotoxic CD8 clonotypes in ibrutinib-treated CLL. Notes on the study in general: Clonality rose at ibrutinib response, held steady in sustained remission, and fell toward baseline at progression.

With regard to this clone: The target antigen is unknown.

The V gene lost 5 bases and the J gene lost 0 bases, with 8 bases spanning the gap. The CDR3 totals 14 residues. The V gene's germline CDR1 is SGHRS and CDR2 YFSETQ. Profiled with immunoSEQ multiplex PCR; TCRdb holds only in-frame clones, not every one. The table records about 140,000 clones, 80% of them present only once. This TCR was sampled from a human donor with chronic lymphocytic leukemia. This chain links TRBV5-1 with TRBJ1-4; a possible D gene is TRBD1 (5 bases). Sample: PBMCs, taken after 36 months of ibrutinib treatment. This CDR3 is CASSRGSTNEKLFF. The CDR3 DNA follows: TGCGCCAGCAGTAGGGGATCAACTAATGAAAAACTGTTTTTT.